This T cell receptor beta chain appears in the sequencing data of a study of blood T cell repertoires in COVID-19. Study background: The study drew acute and convalescent COVID-19 samples from the United States, Italy and Spain.

Ages ranged from about 18 to 100 years, with residence in 24 US areas. Allocation to cohorts depended on clinical history reported by the participants. The data were produced by immunoSEQ multiplex PCR, yet TCRdb's version contains in-frame clones alone and is incomplete. Seen here are 270,000 or so clones, around 89% observed once, and the top ten hold approximately 4%. Sequences were obtained from PBMCs or T cells enriched from blood (not recorded which). This TCR derives from a woman aged 25-40 years with acute COVID-19.

CDR3 DNA sequence: TGTGCCATCAGTGAGTTGGGACTAGCGGGGGGTAAGAGGGCCTACGAGCAGTACTTC. This codes for CAISELGLAGGKRAYEQYF. This chain links TRBV10-3 with TRBJ2-7, with TRBD2 identical over 15 bases. This CDR3 region has 19 residues. CDR1 ENHRY and CDR2 SYGVKD come from the germline V gene. Germline trimming cut 1 base from V and 2 bases from J; bases unmatched to any gene: 9.